The rows below give T cell receptor beta chains drawn from one sample of a study of blood T cell repertoires in COVID-19. Method: immunoSEQ multiplex PCR; TCRdb's copy keeps in-frame clones and lacks some. This table has 200,000 to 250,000 clones, 85% appearing once. Sequences were obtained from PBMCs or T cells enriched from blood (not recorded which). These receptors all come from a man between 35 and 55 years old who had recovered from COVID-19. CDR3s include the opening cysteine and the closing phenylalanine or tryptophan. Fields, in order: J gene, V gene, D gene, clone size, CDR3 DNA, CDR3 protein. The D gene is left open where the match is weak. A row's size may be missing; if present it is once, few, many or a size class.

>TRBJ2-1|TRBV14|NA|NA
TGTGCCAGCAGCCAATTCACAGGGATCGATGAGCAGTTCTTC
CASSQFTGIDEQFF
>TRBJ2-1|TRBV5-1|TRBD1|medium-sized
TGCGCCAGCAGCTTAGGGGACAGGGAAGACAATGAGCAGTTCTTC
CASSLGDREDNEQFF
>TRBJ1-1|TRBV30|TRBD1|NA
TGTGCCTGGAGTCCAGGGGGGAGAACTGAAGCTTTCTTT
CAWSPGGRTEAFF
>TRBJ2-7|TRBV21-1|NA|once
TGTGCCAGCAGCTCCTTATCTCCGGGTCTATGCCCCTACGAGCAGTACTTC
CASSSLSPGLCPYEQYF
>TRBJ1-3|TRBV9|TRBD1|NA
TGTGCCAGCAGCCCTCGGACAGGGGATTATCCCTCTGGAAACACCATATATTTT
CASSPRTGDYPSGNTIYF
>TRBJ2-7|TRBV4-2|NA|NA
TGTGCCAGCAGCCAAGATTGGCTAGCCCGCGAGCAGTACTTC
CASSQDWLAREQYF
>TRBJ2-7|TRBV3-1/TRBV3-2|NA|NA
TGTGCCAGCAGCCAAGATCAAGACGGGGACACCCGATACGAGCAGTACTTC
CASSQDQDGDTRYEQYF
>TRBJ1-2|TRBV4-1|TRBD1|NA
TGCGCCAGCAGCCAAGTTCTTGACAGGGGGCCCTATGGCTACACCTTC
CASSQVLDRGPYGYTF
>TRBJ1-2|TRBV25-1|TRBD1|NA
TGTGCCAGCAGTGAGACGACAGGGTACCATGGCTACACCTTC
CASSETTGYHGYTF
>TRBJ2-1|TRBV28|TRBD2|once
TGTGCCAGCAGCTTGGGACTAGCGGGGTCCAGGTTATACAATGAGCAGTTCTTC
CASSLGLAGSRLYNEQFF
>TRBJ2-7|TRBV5-8|NA|few
TGTGCCAGCAGCTCGTTTCAGGTATACGACAGCTACGAGCAGTACTTC
CASSSFQVYDSYEQYF
>TRBJ1-5|TRBV19|NA|many
TGTGCCAGTAGTACGACACGGGAGATAAATCAGCCCCAGCATTTT
CASSTTREINQPQHF
>TRBJ2-7|TRBV19|TRBD2|once
TGTGCCAGTGCTCTAGCGGGAGGCTACGAGCAGTACTTC
CASALAGGYEQYF
>TRBJ1-1|TRBV9|NA|NA
TGTGCCAGCAGCCCCCGGGGGTCCCTATCGAACACTGAAGCTTTCTTT
CASSPRGSLSNTEAFF
>TRBJ2-7|TRBV19|TRBD1|NA
TGTGCCAGTAGTCCCGGGACAGGGATCGAGCAGTACTTC
CASSPGTGIEQYF
>TRBJ2-1|TRBV28|NA|NA
TGTGCCAGCAGTTTCACTCCAATGACTAGCTCCTACAATGAGCAGTTCTTC
CASSFTPMTSSYNEQFF
>TRBJ2-7|TRBV5-4|TRBD2|NA
TGTGCCAGCAGCTCATCCCCTAGCGGCCTCGAGCAGTACTTC
CASSSSPSGLEQYF
>TRBJ2-3|TRBV7-9|NA|NA
TGTGCCAGCAATCCCGGTAGCACAGATACGCAGTATTTT
CASNPGSTDTQYF